Shown below are 17 T cell receptor beta chains from a single sample sequenced in a study of blood T cell repertoires in COVID-19. Sequencing used immunoSEQ multiplex PCR; TCRdb keeps in-frame clones, though not all of them. Among 50,000 or so clones listed, around nine tenths were seen once. Sequencing was performed on peripheral blood. The receptors shown here come from a human donor with active COVID-19. The donor label of this sample is uncertain.

This clone was seen only once. The chain carries TRBV9 and TRBJ2-1, with 11 nucleotides matching TRBD2. This CDR3 spans 13 amino acids. The J segment lost 8 bases and the V segment lost 4 bases, leaving 2 bases of the junction unmatched. Germline V gene lookup returns CDR1 SGDLS and CDR2 YYNGEE. The CDR3 nucleotides are TGTGCCAGCAGCAAGGGACTAGCGGATGAGCAGTTCTTC. It translates to CASSKGLADEQFF.

This rearrangement joins TRBV4-3 to TRBJ2-1, with TRBD2 matching 10 bases. CDR3 length equals 16 residues. V shed 3 bases and J 6 bases; nucleotides not matched to a gene: 8. Germline CDR1 reads LGHNA; CDR2 reads YSLEER. The CDR3 here is CASSHPWASGGNEQFF. CDR3 bases: TGCGCCAGCAGCCACCCTTGGGCTAGCGGGGGCAATGAGCAGTTCTTC.

This sequence joins TRBV3-1 (or the pseudogene TRBV3-2) and TRBJ2-7, with 9 bases aligning to TRBD1. V lost 3 bases and J lost 1; bases outside the gene matches: 19. Per the germline V gene, CDR1 is LGHDT and CDR2 is YNNKEL (reference sequence). This CDR3 comprises 20 residues. The CDR3 DNA reads TGTGCCAGCAGCCACCCCCCGGGACAGGGTTTAGGAGCATGGTCCTACGAGCAGTACGTC. It codes for CASSHPPGQGLGAWSYEQYV.

This chain connects TRBV5-6 to TRBJ2-6, with D perhaps matching TRBD1 (7 bases). Between the trimmed V and J ends, which lost 3 bases and 2 bases, there was a span of 12 bases. The CDR3 extends over 16 amino acids. CDR1 SGHDT and CDR2 YYEEEE come from the germline V gene. The CDR3 here is CASSWRGQTGANVLTF. The CDR3 DNA reads as TGTGCCAGCAGCTGGAGGGGACAGACTGGGGCCAACGTCCTGACTTTC.

The chain recombines TRBV7-9 with TRBJ2-3; TRBD2 aligns across 11 bases. CDR3 size: 17 residues. Trimming cost V 3 bases and J 1 base; bases outside gene matches: 6. Germline V lookup: CDR1 SEHNR, CDR2 FQNEAQ (reference sequence). The CDR3 sequence is CASSFLLLAGGTDTQYF. The CDR3 DNA follows: TGTGCCAGCAGCTTCCTATTACTAGCGGGAGGCACAGATACGCAGTATTTT.

The chain couples TRBV7-9 to TRBJ2-7; D might be TRBD2 (5 bases). From germline, CDR1 is SEHNR and CDR2 FQNEAQ (reference sequence). V was pared by 3 bases and J by 4 bases, with 10 bases between. This CDR3 contains 13 residues. CDR3 bases: TGTGCCAGCAGCTTCTTCACGGGGTACGAGCAGTACTTC. Translated, it gives CASSFFTGYEQYF.

The gene calls are TRBV18 and TRBJ2-7; 12 bases line up with TRBD2. J lost 0 bases, V lost 6 bases, and 3 bases had no gene match. This CDR3 is built from 15 residues. Looked up from germline, CDR1 is KGHSH and CDR2 is LQKENI. Here the CDR3 DNA reads TGTGCCAGCTCGAAGACTAGCGGGAGCTCCTACGAGCAGTACTTC. Its protein is CASSKTSGSSYEQYF.

This sequence joins TRBV20-1 and TRBJ2-5, with D possibly being TRBD1 (7 bases). Looked up from germline, CDR1 is DFQATT and CDR2 is SNEGSKA (reference sequence). The CDR3 length is 15 residues. The V end was cut by 3 bases, the J end by 0 bases, with 14 bases between. CDR3: CSASGDREDQETQYF. In nucleotides, the CDR3 is TGCAGTGCTAGTGGAGACAGGGAGGACCAAGAGACCCAGTACTTC.

The chain couples TRBV3-1 (or the pseudogene TRBV3-2) to TRBJ1-6, with a tentative D call TRBD1 (5 bases). The CDR3 has 18 amino acids. Looked up from germline, CDR1 is LGHDT and CDR2 is YNNKEL (reference sequence). Deletions cut 4 bases from V and 0 bases from J, with 16 bases between. Here the CDR3 reads CASSPPTGGSSYNSPLHF. CDR3 DNA sequence: TGTGCCAGCAGCCCTCCTACGGGGGGAAGCTCCTATAATTCACCCCTCCACTTT.

This clone turned up a few times. V and J are TRBV19 and TRBJ2-6; D is ambiguous. The germline V gene has CDR1 LNHDA and CDR2 SQIVND (reference sequence). The V gene lost 4 bases and the J gene lost 0 bases, with 13 bases spanning the gap. The CDR3 has 17 residues. CDR3 in amino acids: CASSRAPPHSGANVLTF. The CDR3 region has the DNA TGTGCCAGTAGTAGGGCCCCTCCTCACTCTGGGGCCAACGTCCTGACTTTC.

V is TRBV5-8 and J is TRBJ2-2, with 9 bases aligning to TRBD1. The CDR3 has 16 residues. Unmatched junction bases numbered 6, after V lost 2 bases and J lost 4 bases. CDR1 SGHTS and CDR2 YDEGEE come from the germline V gene. In nucleotides, the CDR3 is TGTGCCAGCAGCTTACACAGGGGGCCCGGCACCGGGGAGCTGTTTTTT. Translation: CASSLHRGPGTGELFF.

The chain couples TRBV5-1 to TRBJ2-1, with 11 bases lining up with TRBD1. This CDR3 is built from 14 residues. J was trimmed by 15 bases and V by 3 bases; bases with no gene match: 11. The germline V gene encodes CDR1 SGHRS and CDR2 YFSETQ. Here the CDR3 DNA reads TGCGCCAGCAGCTCCGGACAGGGGGCAACAATAGGGTTCTTC. It yields the protein CASSSGQGATIGFF.

This chain uses TRBV28 with TRBJ1-4; 7 bases match TRBD1. The CDR3 has 14 residues. Germline CDR1 MDHEN, CDR2 SYDVKM. V lost 6 bases, J lost 8 bases, and 9 bases stayed unmatched. The CDR3 protein is CASRPTGRKEKLFF. The CDR3 DNA follows: TGTGCCAGCAGGCCGACAGGGAGGAAGGAAAAACTGTTTTTT. The entire variable domain, with the rest obtained from reference TRBV28 and TRBJ1-4, is as follows: DVKVTQSSRYLVKRTGEKVFLECVQDMDHENMFWYRQDPGLGLRLIYFSYDVKMKEKGDIPEGYSVSREKKERFSLILESASTNQTSMYLCASRPTGRKEKLFFGSGTQLSVL.

The chain combines TRBV5-1 with TRBJ1-1; 7 bases line up with TRBD1. The V and J ends lost 0 bases and 4 bases, in that order; junction bases with no gene match: 3. There are 14 residues in the CDR3. Germline V gives CDR1 SGHRS, CDR2 YFSETQ. CDR3 sequence: CASSLEGGLTEAFF. In nucleotides, the CDR3 is TGCGCCAGCAGCTTGGAAGGGGGCCTCACTGAAGCTTTCTTT.

CDR3 amino acids: CASSEGRPGSYEQYV. CDR3 bases: TGTGCCAGCAGTGAAGGGAGGCCTGGCTCCTACGAGCAGTACGTC. The chain uses TRBV2 and TRBJ2-7; D may be TRBD2 (5 bases). CDR1 is SNHLY, CDR2 FYNNEI, per germline. CDR3 length: 15 residues. Trimming removed 1 base at V and 0 bases at J, with 10 bases between.

This rearrangement joins TRBV24-1 to TRBJ2-3; 10 bases map to TRBD2. The V gene end was trimmed by 2 bases and the J gene end by 4 bases; junction bases not matched to a gene: 5. Germline CDR1 is KGHDR and CDR2 is SFDVKD. The CDR3 has 16 residues. CDR3 loop: CATSDWGSGRPDTQYF. CDR3 sequence (DNA): TGTGCCACCAGTGATTGGGGTAGCGGGAGGCCAGATACGCAGTATTTT.

J is TRBJ2-3 and V is TRBV15, with 9 nucleotides matching TRBD1. This CDR3 has 14 residues. In germline, CDR1 is LNHNV, CDR2 YYDKDF (reference sequence). With 5 bases clipped from V and 4 bases from J, the junction kept 4 bases outside the gene matches. The DNA of the CDR3 is TGTGCCACCAGCCGGGACAGGGTAGCAGATACGCAGTATTTT. Its protein is CATSRDRVADTQYF.